This T cell receptor (beta chain) was identified in a study of T cell changes during pregnancy in multiple sclerosis. Profiling relied on immunoSEQ multiplex PCR, and the TCRdb table lists in-frame clones only, not all of them. The table lists roughly 20,000 clones, roughly nine tenths of them singletons. The receptor was derived from a female donor in good health, enrolled as a control in a pregnancy study. The material was CD8+ T cells from peripheral blood mononuclear cells, obtained in the third trimester of pregnancy.

CDR3 in amino acids: CATNGDRGINEQFF. CDR3 nucleotide sequence: TGTGCCACCAACGGGGACAGGGGTATCAATGAGCAGTTCTTC. The J gene is TRBJ2-1, the V gene TRBV28; the match to TRBD1 covers 10 bases. Germline CDR1 MDHEN, CDR2 SYDVKM. The CDR3 loop spans 14 amino acids. Trimming took 10 bases from V and 6 from J; bases not matched to a gene: 9.